The 30 T cell receptor beta chains below were found in one sample sequenced in a study of vaccination and CD4 T cells after COVID-19. Treatment defined: approximately nine-day PBMC culture with coronavirus spike peptide pools or control peptides (ViraFEST assay). Their specific antigens are unknown. With the Oncomine TCR Beta short-read assay, DNA from cultured CD4+ T cells was sequenced. TCRdb re-called the PCR reads with MiXCR, one entry per CDR3 protein. The data hold over 3,500 distinct CDR3 sequences, with approximately 21% observed a single time. Material: CD4+ T cells from blood, cultured in vitro. These receptors were collected from a human donor who had recovered from COVID-19.

The V and J genes are TRBV7-9 and TRBJ1-2; a possible D gene is TRBD1 (5 bases). Germline-derived CDR1 and CDR2 are SEHNR and FQNEAQ (reference sequence). Trimming shortened V by 5 bases and J by 1 base, and 17 bases separated the two germline ends. The CDR3 is 16 amino acids. CDR3 DNA: TGTGCCAGCAGCCAAATTTCAGGGACTTATAACTATGGCTACACCTTC. Its protein product is CASSQISGTYNYGYTF. Together with reference TRBV7-9 and TRBJ1-2, the CDR3 gives the full variable domain: DTGVSQNPRHKITKRGQNVTFRCDPISEHNRLYWYRQTLGQGPEFLTYFQNEAQLEKSRLLSDRFSAERPKGSFSTLEIQRTEQGDSAMYLCASSQISGTYNYGYTFGSGTRLTVV.

The chain uses TRBV7-8 and TRBJ2-1, with 8 positions matching TRBD2. Germline V gives CDR1 SGHVS, CDR2 FQNEAQ. V shed 6 bases, J shed 2 bases, and the junction held 6 bases outside the gene matches. The CDR3 runs to 15 residues. The CDR3 loop is CASRSTSGAYNEQFF. CDR3 sequence (DNA): TGTGCCAGCAGATCCACTAGCGGAGCCTACAATGAGCAGTTCTTC.

This chain joins TRBV9 and TRBJ2-5, with D maybe TRBD2 (5 bases). Germline V CDR1 and CDR2: SGDLS, YYNGEE. V was pared by 4 bases and J by 5 bases, with 9 bases between. The CDR3 spans 12 residues. CDR3 loop: CASSMRGETQYF. The CDR3 bases are TGTGCCAGCAGCATGCGCGGGGAGACCCAGTACTTC.

This sequence joins TRBV6-1 and TRBJ2-1, with 9 bases fitting TRBD2. The CDR3 runs 15 residues. The ends lost 5 bases at V and 5 bases at J; junction bases unmatched: 7. Germline-derived CDR1 and CDR2 are MNHNS and SASEGT. CDR3 DNA: TGTGCCAGCAGTCGCCCTAGCGGGGTACACAATGAGCAGTTCTTC. Protein product: CASSRPSGVHNEQFF.

This clonotype turned up a few times. The chain is built from TRBV11-2 and TRBJ2-2; a weak D match, TRBD2 (5 bases). V was clipped by 4 bases and J by 2 bases, with 17 bases between them. CDR3 length: 17 residues. Germline loops: CDR1 SGHAT, CDR2 FQNNGV. The CDR3 region has the DNA TGTGCCAGCAGCTCGCCTTTGGCAACGGGAAACACCGGGGAGCTGTTTTTT. It is translated as CASSSPLATGNTGELFF.

This clonotype appeared a few times. The genes are TRBV19 and TRBJ2-7, with unresolved D. The germline CDR1 and CDR2 sequences are LNHDA and SQIVND (reference sequence). The V end was cut by 1 base, the J end by 6 bases, with 10 bases between. This CDR3 has 13 amino acids. In DNA, the CDR3 is TGTGCCAGTAGTATAGTTGCCAACCGCGAGCAGTACTTC. This sequence encodes CASSIVANREQYF.

This clonotype has just a few counts. The chain employs TRBV6-5 and TRBJ1-3; D is uncertain. Trimming took 2 bases from V and 0 from J, leaving 11 bases between them. In germline, CDR1 is MNHEY, CDR2 SVGAGI. This CDR3 contains 16 residues. CDR3: CASSYRTPSSGNTIYF. The CDR3, as DNA: TGTGCCAGCAGTTACAGGACTCCTAGCTCTGGAAACACCATATATTTT.

This chain links TRBV19 with TRBJ1-2; 9 positions agree with TRBD1. V lost 9 bases and J lost 3; bases outside the gene matches: 5. This CDR3 comprises 13 residues. The germline V gene encodes CDR1 LNHDA and CDR2 SQIVND (reference sequence). Here the CDR3 reads CASATGGDYGYTF. The DNA for the CDR3 is TGTGCCAGCGCAACAGGGGGCGACTATGGCTACACCTTC.

This clonotype has just a few counts. The chain employs TRBV5-1 and TRBJ1-2, with TRBD1 matching over 8 bases. Losses at the gene ends were 7 bases for V and 7 bases for J; bases not matched to a gene: 9. The CDR3 extends over 13 amino acids. Germline CDR1 SGHRS, CDR2 YFSETQ. The CDR3 nucleotides read TGCGCCAGCGACCCGACAGGGGTGGGTGGCTACACCTTC. Encoded protein: CASDPTGVGGYTF. Combining the CDR3 with reference TRBV5-1 and TRBJ1-2 gives the whole variable domain KAGVTQTPRYLIKTRGQQVTLSCSPISGHRSVSWYQQTPGQGLQFLFEYFSETQRNKGNFPGRFSGRQFSNSRSEMNVSTLELGDSALYLCASDPTGVGGYTFGSGTRLTVV.

The CDR3 loop is CASSLTGENSPLHF. DNA of the CDR3: TGCGCCAGCAGCTTGACAGGGGAAAATTCACCCCTCCACTTT. The gene calls are TRBV5-1 and TRBJ1-6; 7 bases are shared with TRBD1. The CDR3 sequence is 14 residues long. V lost 1 base, J lost 7 bases, and 2 bases stayed unmatched. Per the germline V gene, CDR1 is SGHRS and CDR2 is YFSETQ. The full variable domain, with the rest looked up from reference TRBV5-1 and TRBJ1-6, is KAGVTQTPRYLIKTRGQQVTLSCSPISGHRSVSWYQQTPGQGLQFLFEYFSETQRNKGNFPGRFSGRQFSNSRSEMNVSTLELGDSALYLCASSLTGENSPLHFGNGTRLTVT.

V gene TRBV4-1 combines with J gene TRBJ1-4; D is unclear. Per germline, CDR1 MGHRA and CDR2 YSYEKL. CDR3 size: 13 residues. Trimming pared 3 bases from V and 8 bases from J, leaving 10 bases between. The CDR3 DNA sequence: TGCGCCAGCAGCCAGAAACGACGGGAAAAACTGTTTTTT. It encodes CASSQKRREKLFF.

The chain couples TRBV5-1 to TRBJ1-1, with TRBD1 matching 10 bases. CDR3 size: 15 residues. Germline loops: CDR1 SGHRS, CDR2 YFSETQ. V trimming: 4 bases; J trimming: 8 bases; junction bases outside the gene matches: 11. The CDR3: CASSPRPGTGAEAFF. In DNA, the CDR3 is TGCGCCAGCAGCCCTCGTCCCGGGACAGGGGCGGAAGCTTTCTTT.

This clonotype was found a few times. The chain uses TRBV7-2 and TRBJ1-2; 9 bases fit TRBD1. Germline-derived CDR1 and CDR2 are SGHTA and FQGNSA. With V trimmed by 5 bases and J by 7 bases, 8 bases remained unmatched. The CDR3 spans 14 residues. The CDR3 DNA reads as TGTGCCAGCAGCCCTAGGGTGGACAGGGGTGGCTACACCTTC. It codes for CASSPRVDRGGYTF.

V gene TRBV12-3 or TRBV12-4 combines with J gene TRBJ2-7, with D tentatively TRBD1 (5 bases). The CDR3 sequence is 13 residues long. Trimming cost V 8 bases and J 4 bases, with 15 bases left between them. Here the CDR3 DNA reads TGTGCCAGCGGGGCCTCCCCAGTTTACGAGCAGTACTTC. Its protein is CASGASPVYEQYF.

This chain uses TRBV6-2 or TRBV6-3 with TRBJ2-3; D gene uncertain. This CDR3 is 13 amino acids long. Germline CDR1 MNHEY, CDR2 SVGEGT. V lost 7 bases and J 3 bases, leaving 11 bases between the germline ends. In DNA form, the CDR3 reads TGTGCCAGCAAAGACTGGGGAACAGATACGCAGTATTTT. Encoded protein: CASKDWGTDTQYF.

This clonotype was counted a few times. The chain employs TRBV12-3 or TRBV12-4 and TRBJ1-1; D unclear. V was clipped by 4 bases and J by 3 bases, with 6 bases between them. CDR3 length: 12 residues. CDR3 protein: CASSSRYTEAFF. CDR3 DNA: TGTGCCAGCAGTTCCCGTTACACTGAAGCTTTCTTT.

The chain employs TRBV6-5 and TRBJ1-5; D is unresolved. V was clipped by 0 bases and J by 0 bases, with 15 bases between them. Germline-derived CDR1 and CDR2 are MNHEY and SVGAGI. The CDR3 spans 18 residues. The CDR3 here is CASSYSSRVLYSNQPQHF. CDR3 DNA sequence: TGTGCCAGCAGTTACTCGAGCAGAGTTCTCTATAGCAATCAGCCCCAGCATTTT.

The V call is TRBV24-1, the J call TRBJ2-3; 11 nucleotides align to TRBD2. Germline V lookup: CDR1 KGHDR, CDR2 SFDVKD. J lost 5 bases, V lost 3 bases, and 6 bases had no gene match. The CDR3 runs 16 residues. CDR3 sequence reads: CATSDASGGLKDTQYF. The DNA of the CDR3 is TGTGCCACCAGTGATGCTAGCGGGGGGTTGAAAGATACGCAGTATTTT.

Only a few counts were recorded for this clonotype. V and J are TRBV20-1 and TRBJ2-3; 9 nucleotides line up with TRBD2. The CDR3 is made up of 16 amino acids. After removal of 4 bases from V and 2 bases from J, the junction contained 10 bases not matched to a gene. The germline V gene has CDR1 DFQATT and CDR2 SNEGSKA (reference sequence). The CDR3, as DNA: TGCAGTGCTACAGAACCGGCGGGGGGGTACACAGATACGCAGTATTTT. Protein product: CSATEPAGGYTDTQYF.

V is TRBV5-1 and J is TRBJ2-2, with TRBD1 matching over 8 bases. CDR1 is SGHRS and CDR2 is YFSETQ in the germline V gene. Losses at the gene ends were 4 bases for V and 11 bases for J; bases not matched to a gene: 10. CDR3 size: 14 residues. The CDR3 bases are TGCGCCAGCAGCCAGAGGACAGGGCTCGGAGAGCTGTTTTTT. Translation gives CASSQRTGLGELFF.

This clonotype turned up a few times. The rearrangement joins TRBV30 to TRBJ2-7, with 8 positions matching TRBD1. J was trimmed by 2 bases and V by 1 base; bases with no gene match: 7. In germline, CDR1 is GTSNPN, CDR2 SVGIG (reference sequence). The CDR3 runs 15 residues. The CDR3 region has the DNA TGTGCCTGGAGTGAAGGACAGGGCCTAGCCTACGAGCAGTACTTC. As protein: CAWSEGQGLAYEQYF.

The chain links TRBV5-4 to TRBJ1-2; possibly TRBD1 for D (5 bases). The germline V and J ends were trimmed by 0 bases and 5 bases, with 14 bases remaining between them. The CDR3 consists of 15 residues. Germline-derived CDR1 and CDR2 are SGHNT and YYREEE (reference sequence). This CDR3 is CASSLATRGDYGYTF. CDR3 sequence (DNA): TGTGCCAGCAGCTTGGCCACTCGAGGGGATTATGGCTACACCTTC.

This clonotype is medium-sized (0.01 to 0.1%) within its sample. The rearrangement joins TRBV7-8 to TRBJ2-2; D uncertain. The CDR3 covers 15 residues. The germline V and J ends were trimmed by 1 base and 6 bases, with 12 bases remaining between them. CDR1 and CDR2 from the germline V gene are SGHVS and FQNEAQ. For the CDR3, the DNA is TGTGCCAGCAGCTTAGGTCCGATTAGCCCCGGGGAGCTGTTTTTT. Translated: CASSLGPISPGELFF.

The genes are TRBV30 and TRBJ1-5; D gene unclear. V was shortened by 0 bases and J by 0 bases, with 3 bases between the two germline ends. The CDR3 runs 13 residues. The germline V gene has CDR1 GTSNPN and CDR2 SVGIG (reference sequence). CDR3 region: CAWSVHSNQPQHF. DNA of the CDR3: TGTGCCTGGAGTGTACATAGCAATCAGCCCCAGCATTTT.

This clonotype is deemed medium-sized. This chain joins TRBV12-3 or TRBV12-4 and TRBJ2-5, with TRBD1 matching 8 bases. V lost 5 bases and J lost 13; bases outside the gene matches: 21. The CDR3 runs to 16 residues. The CDR3 region has the DNA TGTGCCAGCAGTCAACGGGGGCCAGGGGGCGGCTCCGGAAGGTACTTC. Translated: CASSQRGPGGGSGRYF.

This clonotype qualifies as medium-sized (0.01 to 0.1%). CDR3 region: CASMGEWGQPQHF. In nucleotides, the CDR3 is TGTGCCAGCATGGGGGAGTGGGGTCAGCCCCAGCATTTT. The chain joins TRBV21-1 to TRBJ1-5; the listed D gene, TRBD1, was not tested against the DNA. TRBV21-1 corresponds to a pseudogene. This CDR3 has 13 residues.

This chain links TRBV7-9 with TRBJ1-2; tentatively, D is TRBD1 (6 bases). V shed 5 bases and J shed 3 bases, with 16 bases lying between them. The CDR3 runs to 15 residues. CDR1 and CDR2 (germline): SEHNR, FQNEAQ (reference sequence). The CDR3 DNA is TGTGCCAGCAGCCCACAACGGACAGAGGACTATGGCTACACCTTC. It translates to CASSPQRTEDYGYTF.

This clonotype occurred a few times. The chain recombines TRBV2 with TRBJ1-1; D call uncertain. Trimming took 2 bases from V and 1 from J, leaving 5 bases between them. The CDR3 contains 13 residues. The germline gives CDR1 SNHLY, CDR2 FYNNEI. This CDR3 reads CASSETANTEAFF. The CDR3 nucleotides are TGTGCCAGCAGTGAAACGGCGAACACTGAAGCTTTCTTT.

This clonotype was picked up one time. CDR3 protein: CASSLRNEQFF. The DNA of the CDR3 is TGTGCCAGCAGTTTGAGAAATGAGCAGTTCTTC. This chain uses TRBV12-3 or TRBV12-4 with TRBJ2-1; D gene unclear. V lost 3 bases and J lost 7, with 4 bases in between. The CDR3 has 11 residues.

The chain links TRBV5-1 to TRBJ2-1; 7 bases are shared with TRBD1. V was pared by 5 bases and J by 0 bases, with 5 bases of the junction left unmatched. The germline V gene has CDR1 SGHRS and CDR2 YFSETQ. CDR3 length: 15 amino acids. DNA for the CDR3: TGCGCCAGCAGTGCGGACAGGAGCTCCTACAATGAGCAGTTCTTC. Translating it yields CASSADRSSYNEQFF.